Shown below are 26 T cell receptor beta chains from a single sample sequenced in a study of molecular identifiers for immune sequencing clone quantification. TCRdb reprocessed the PCR reads with MiXCR, giving one entry per CDR3 protein. The sample includes about 63,000 distinct CDR3 sequences, 15% to 20% of them seen just once. The sample was naive CD8+ T cells from blood, with Jurkat cell RNA spiked in. Noted subset: FACS-sorted CD8+CD4-CCR7+CD45RA+ naive T cells. All receptors derive from a human donor in good health. Some libraries in this study had Jurkat cell RNA spiked in.

The chain employs TRBV10-1 and TRBJ2-3; maybe TRBD2 (5 bases). Germline values: CDR1 WNHNN, CDR2 SYGVQD (reference sequence). The V gene lost 2 bases and the J gene lost 0 bases, with 9 bases spanning the gap. The CDR3 is 15 residues long. DNA of the CDR3: TGCGCCAGCAGTGAGAGAGGGATTAGCACAGATACGCAGTATTTT. Translation: CASSERGISTDTQYF.

The sample holds many counts of this clonotype. V and J are TRBV19 and TRBJ2-2, with TRBD2 matching over 9 bases. The CDR3 length is 14 residues. CDR1 is LNHDA and CDR2 is SQIVND in the germline V gene (reference sequence). Trimming took 4 bases from V and 6 from J; bases not matched to a gene: 3. The CDR3, as DNA: TGTGCCAGTAGTAAAATAGCGGGAGCCGGGGAGCTGTTTTTT. It yields the protein CASSKIAGAGELFF.

The sample holds a few counts of this clonotype. The V call is TRBV6-4, the J call TRBJ1-1, with D tentatively TRBD1 (5 bases). There are 12 residues in the CDR3. Trimming removed 7 bases at V and 4 bases at J, with 10 bases between. Germline V gene sequence: CDR1 MRHNA, CDR2 SNTAGT. The CDR3 sequence: CASNRQSTEAFF. CDR3 DNA: TGTGCCAGCAACCGACAGTCCACTGAAGCTTTCTTT.

The sample holds many counts of this clonotype. The chain combines TRBV11-3 with TRBJ2-2; tentatively, D is TRBD2 (5 bases). The CDR3 extends over 13 amino acids. Trimming cost V 1 base and J 7 bases, with 7 bases left between them. Germline V gene lookup returns CDR1 SGHNT and CDR2 YENEEA. This CDR3 reads CASSLGGSGELFF. CDR3 nucleotides: TGTGCCAGCAGCTTAGGAGGGAGCGGGGAGCTGTTTTTT.

This clonotype was seen many times. V usage is TRBV12-3 or TRBV12-4 and J usage is TRBJ2-3; TRBD2 aligns across 12 bases. The CDR3 consists of 23 residues. The V and J ends lost 4 bases and 7 bases, in that order; junction bases with no gene match: 30. The CDR3 DNA follows: TGTGCCAGCAGTTGGCCCCCCCCCTCGACTAGCGGGAGTACCCCCTATGATCAGAATACGCAGTATTTT. Amino acid sequence: CASSWPPPSTSGSTPYDQNTQYF.

As regards this clonotype: This may be a read error: a much more frequent sequence differs by one nucleotide. This rearrangement joins TRBV19 to TRBJ2-5; perhaps D is TRBD1 or TRBD2 (5 bases each). The CDR3 loop spans 15 amino acids. Germline CDR1 reads LNHDA; CDR2 reads SQIVND (reference sequence). V lost 2 bases to trimming and J lost 0 bases, with 10 bases between them. Here the CDR3 DNA reads TGTGCCAGTAGTATACCCTGGGACGACCAAGAGACCCAGTACTTC. This sequence encodes CASSIPWDDQETQYF.

The sample holds a few counts of this clonotype. The CDR3 DNA reads as TGTGCCACCAACCCCCAGGGGTCGAACACCGGGGAGCTGTTTTTT. Its translation: CATNPQGSNTGELFF. The chain couples TRBV12-3 or TRBV12-4 to TRBJ2-2; TRBD1 might be the D (6 bases). Between the trimmed V and J ends, which lost 10 bases and 0 bases, there was a span of 15 bases. The CDR3 spans 15 residues.

As for this clonotype: This clone may be a read error of a much larger clone one base away. The chain has TRBV7-8 and TRBJ1-4, with a possible D match to TRBD1 (6 bases). Germline V gives CDR1 SGHVS, CDR2 FQNEAQ. V lost 5 bases and J 10 bases, leaving 17 bases between the germline ends. The CDR3 is 14 residues long. The CDR3 is CASSADRRGVKLFF. Written as DNA, the CDR3 is TGTGCCAGCAGCGCCGACAGGAGGGGTGTAAAACTGTTTTTT.

This clonotype was seen repeatedly, ten times or more. The chain combines TRBV19 with TRBJ1-5; a possible D gene is TRBD1 (5 bases). The germline V gene encodes CDR1 LNHDA and CDR2 SQIVND (reference sequence). Trimming cost V 5 bases and J 4 bases, with 9 bases left between them. There are 13 residues in the CDR3. Here the CDR3 DNA reads TGTGCCAGTAGTGCGGGACCTAATCAGCCCCAGCATTTT. Translated: CASSAGPNQPQHF.

This clonotype was seen repeatedly, ten times or more. The chain couples TRBV4-1 to TRBJ1-2, with a possible D match to TRBD1 (5 bases). The CDR3 spans 15 residues. CDR1 and CDR2 (germline): MGHRA, YSYEKL. V was clipped by 0 bases and J by 0 bases, with 8 bases between them. CDR3 region: CASSQEQVANYGYTF. The CDR3 region has the DNA TGCGCCAGCAGCCAAGAACAGGTAGCTAACTATGGCTACACCTTC.

This clonotype has just a few counts. The CDR3 protein is CASSQRYPPDSSYNEQFF. As DNA, the CDR3 is TGCGCCAGCAGCCAAAGGTACCCCCCGGATAGCTCCTACAATGAGCAGTTCTTC. The V gene is TRBV4-1, the J gene TRBJ2-1; no reliable D call. The CDR3 has 18 residues. The V gene's germline CDR1 is MGHRA and CDR2 YSYEKL. Trimming stripped 2 bases from V and 0 bases from J, with 17 bases between.

V and J are TRBV6-6 and TRBJ2-7, with 9 bases fitting TRBD2. The V gene's germline CDR1 is MNHNY and CDR2 SVGAGI (reference sequence). CDR3 length: 15 residues. The V segment lost 2 bases and the J segment 2 bases; nucleotides outside the gene matches: 4. For the CDR3, the DNA is TGTGCCAGCAGTTACGGGGCGGGAGGGGCCTACGAGCAGTACTTC. Protein product: CASSYGAGGAYEQYF.

This clonotype was seen many times. This chain uses TRBV7-8 with TRBJ1-5; the D gene is possibly TRBD1 (6 bases). CDR1 is SGHVS and CDR2 is FQNEAQ in the germline V gene. This CDR3 spans 19 amino acids. V lost 5 bases to trimming and J lost 3 bases, with 26 bases between them. CDR3 DNA: TGTGCCAGCAGCCCCCAGTCAGTTGTTTTCGGACAGCACAATCAGCCCCAGCATTTT. Protein sequence: CASSPQSVVFGQHNQPQHF.

This clonotype was recorded at least ten times. The chain employs TRBV7-9 and TRBJ2-5; possibly TRBD1 or TRBD2 for D (5 bases each). V was pared by 5 bases and J by 4 bases, with 17 bases between. Germline V gene lookup returns CDR1 SEHNR and CDR2 FQNEAQ (reference sequence). This CDR3 is built from 15 residues. CDR3 region: CASSATGTTGETQYF. As DNA, the CDR3 is TGTGCCAGCAGCGCCACCGGGACGACTGGAGAGACCCAGTACTTC.

This clonotype was counted many times. The CDR3 nucleotides read TGTGCCAGCAGCTTCCAGACTAGCGGGGCCAAGAGCACAGATACGCAGTATTTT. Translation gives CASSFQTSGAKSTDTQYF. The V gene is TRBV21-1, the J gene TRBJ2-3; TRBD2, the table's D call, lacks a check against the DNA. TRBV21-1 is annotated as a pseudogene. CDR3 length equals 18 residues.

Notes on this clonotype: The CDR3 carries no conserved terminal phenylalanine or tryptophan, so it likely arises from a read error. This chain links TRBV30 with TRBJ2-7, with 7 nucleotides matching TRBD1. CDR3 length: 13 residues. Looked up from germline, CDR1 is GTSNPN and CDR2 is SVGIG (reference sequence). V dropped 4 bases and J dropped 4; count of bases not matched to a gene: 7. The CDR3 DNA follows: TGTGCCTGGACCCCGACAGGGATTTACGAGCAGTACCTC. Amino acids: CAWTPTGIYEQYL.

In the case of this clonotype: A much larger clone lies one base from this, so it may be a read error. The CDR3 end shows no conserved phenylalanine or tryptophan, and so a read error is likely. This CDR3 is CASSITGVEQYL. The CDR3, as DNA: TGTGCCAGTAGTATAACTGGGGTCGAGCAGTACCTC. The chain combines TRBV19 with TRBJ2-7; unclear D gene. This CDR3 contains 12 residues. The ends were cut back, 2 bases at V and 6 bases at J, with 8 bases in the middle. Germline V gene lookup returns CDR1 LNHDA and CDR2 SQIVND (reference sequence).

Ten or more counts support this clonotype. The chain couples TRBV27 to TRBJ1-5; D is ambiguous. The CDR3 covers 15 residues. With 10 bases removed from V and 5 bases from J, the gap between germline ends came to 21 bases. Germline lookup yields CDR1 MNHEY and CDR2 SMNVEV (reference sequence). The CDR3 region is CATKITGEGDQPQHF. Written as DNA, the CDR3 is TGTGCCACCAAAATAACCGGGGAGGGAGATCAGCCCCAGCATTTT.

This clonotype was recorded at least ten times. V gene TRBV29-1 combines with J gene TRBJ2-1; D might be TRBD2 (6 bases). V was pared by 4 bases and J by 7 bases, with 14 bases between. The CDR3 spans 13 residues. CDR1 SQVTM and CDR2 ANQGSEA come from the germline V gene. The CDR3, as DNA: TGCAGCGTTGTTCCTAGCGAGATAAATGAGCAGTTCTTC. Its translation: CSVVPSEINEQFF.

Comments on this clonotype: One junction end disagrees with the germline gene, perhaps due to a read error. This chain joins TRBV7-9 and TRBJ2-1; 11 bases are shared with TRBD2. Germline values: CDR1 SEHNR, CDR2 FQNEAQ (reference sequence). The CDR3 contains 18 residues. Here the CDR3 DNA reads TGTGCCAGCGGCTTGGGCGTAGCGGGAGGGCCTCGTCCCAATGAGCAGTTCTTC. It is translated as CASGLGVAGGPRPNEQFF.

Comments on this clonotype: A much larger clone lies a single base off, so this may be a read error. This chain connects TRBV27 to TRBJ1-1, with 9 bases that match TRBD1. Germline CDR1 and CDR2: MNHEY and SMNVEV (reference sequence). The CDR3 extends over 13 amino acids. V was clipped by 8 bases and J by 4 bases; unmatched bases: 5. The chain's CDR3 is CASGRTGATEAFF. CDR3 bases: TGTGCCAGCGGGAGGACAGGGGCCACTGAAGCTTTCTTT.

This clonotype was picked up many times. The V call is TRBV11-3, the J call TRBJ2-5; D possibly matches TRBD1 or TRBD2 (5 bases each). Germline CDR1 reads SGHNT; CDR2 reads YENEEA. The length of the CDR3 is 14 residues. Trimming removed 5 bases at V and 6 bases at J, with 16 bases between. CDR3 sequence reads: CASSDGTAVQTQYF. In DNA form, the CDR3 reads TGTGCCAGCAGCGACGGGACCGCGGTTCAGACCCAGTACTTC.

In this sample, this clonotype turned up a few times. In DNA form, the CDR3 reads TGTGCCAGCAGCCCCGGGACGCCAAGGGAAGCTTTCTTT. Translated, it gives CASSPGTPREAFF. The chain couples TRBV7-6 to TRBJ1-1, with D perhaps matching TRBD1 (5 bases). CDR1 and CDR2 (germline): SGHVS, FNYEAQ. This CDR3 spans 13 amino acids. Trimming took off 5 bases at V and 8 bases at J, with 15 bases between the two ends.

This clonotype was recorded at least ten times. V gene TRBV6-6 combines with J gene TRBJ2-7, with D tentatively TRBD1 (5 bases). The CDR3 extends over 14 amino acids. Germline CDR1 and CDR2: MNHNY and SVGAGI (reference sequence). Trimming stripped 4 bases from V and 7 bases from J, with 17 bases between. In DNA form, the CDR3 reads TGTGCCAGCAGTTCAGGGTTCCGGTGGGATGAGCAGTACTTC. Encoded protein: CASSSGFRWDEQYF.

This clonotype was detected many times. The chain uses TRBV27 and TRBJ2-6; D is ambiguous. This CDR3 has 16 residues. Germline-derived CDR1 and CDR2 are MNHEY and SMNVEV (reference sequence). V was cut by 3 bases and J by 0 bases, with 9 bases left in between. CDR3 loop: CASSFVGNSGANVLTF. The CDR3 DNA is TGTGCCAGCAGTTTTGTCGGAAACTCTGGGGCCAACGTCCTGACTTTC. The full variable domain, rest sourced from reference TRBV27 and TRBJ2-6, is EAQVTQNPRYLITVTGKKLTVTCSQNMNHEYMSWYRQDPGLGLRQIYYSMNVEVTDKGDVPEGYKVSRKEKRNFPLILESPSPNQTSLYFCASSFVGNSGANVLTFGAGSRLTVL.

Regarding this clonotype: A much larger clone is a single base away; this may be a read error. The CDR3 DNA reads TGTGCCAGCAGCTCGCGGGACGGACCTTTGTCTGAAGCTCTCTTT. Translating it yields CASSSRDGPLSEALF. This rearrangement joins TRBV7-8 to TRBJ1-1, with a tentative D call TRBD1 (5 bases). The V gene's germline CDR1 is SGHVS and CDR2 FQNEAQ. The CDR3 sequence is 15 residues long.